Below are 22 T cell receptor beta chains sequenced from a single sample in a study of cytomegalovirus exposure and HLA in healthy donors. The PCR employed 60 Vbeta primers together with 13 Jbeta primers. The method was immunoSEQ multiplex PCR; TCRdb's version includes in-frame clones alone and lacks a portion of them. Of about 84,000 clones in the sample, about 77% were seen once. Sequenced sample: PBMCs. These receptors came from a male donor in good health and CMV-seropositive.

This chain links TRBV4-1 with TRBJ2-3; D possibly corresponds to TRBD2 (6 bases). The CDR3 totals 14 residues. Germline V gene lookup returns CDR1 MGHRA and CDR2 YSYEKL. V was trimmed by 4 bases and J by 0 bases, leaving 8 bases between them. The CDR3 region is CASSLRGSTDTQYF. The CDR3 DNA is TGCGCCAGCAGCCTCCGGGGGAGCACAGATACGCAGTATTTT.

This clone has a handful of counts. The chain carries TRBV27 and TRBJ1-2; a weak D match, TRBD1 (5 bases). V shed 3 bases and J shed 2 bases, with 7 bases lying between them. This CDR3 has 13 amino acids. Per the germline V gene, CDR1 is MNHEY and CDR2 is SMNVEV (reference sequence). The CDR3 loop is CASSFQGNYGYTF. DNA of the CDR3: TGTGCCAGCAGTTTTCAGGGAAACTATGGCTACACCTTC.

This rearrangement joins TRBV5-6 to TRBJ2-7; TRBD2 agrees at 10 bases. V dropped 3 bases and J dropped 3; count of bases not matched to a gene: 6. The germline CDR1 and CDR2 sequences are SGHDT and YYEEEE. CDR3 length: 15 amino acids. DNA of the CDR3: TGTGCCAGCAGCTGGGGGTCTAGCGGGAGCTACGAGCAGTACTTC. Its protein product is CASSWGSSGSYEQYF.

The chain has TRBV6-5 and TRBJ2-7; D might be TRBD1 (5 bases). Trimming removed 9 bases from V and 5 bases from J, with 17 bases in between. Germline CDR1 reads MNHEY; CDR2 reads SVGAGI. This CDR3 region has 13 residues. CDR3 sequence: CASQRAGFDEQYF. CDR3 bases: TGTGCCAGTCAACGGGCAGGGTTCGACGAGCAGTACTTC.

V usage is TRBV9 and J usage is TRBJ2-1; a possible D gene is TRBD1 (5 bases). CDR1 is SGDLS and CDR2 is YYNGEE in the germline V gene. The CDR3 is made up of 14 amino acids. Trimming left V 1 base short and J 9 bases short, with 14 bases between. The CDR3 DNA reads TGTGCCAGCAGCGTACGTTTAGGGGCTGGTGAGCAGTTCTTC. Protein: CASSVRLGAGEQFF. Based on the CDR3 plus reference TRBV9 and TRBJ2-1, the full variable domain is DSGVTQTPKHLITATGQRVTLRCSPRSGDLSVYWYQQSLDQGLQFLIQYYNGEERAKGNILERFSAQQFPDLHSELNLSSLELGDSALYFCASSVRLGAGEQFFGPGTRLTVL.

This clone was found once. The chain combines TRBV19 with TRBJ1-2; D is unresolved. V gave up 5 bases and J gave up 0 bases, with 10 bases separating them. Germline lookup yields CDR1 LNHDA and CDR2 SQIVND (reference sequence). CDR3 length: 14 residues. The CDR3 region is CASSALVANYGYTF. Written as DNA, the CDR3 is TGTGCCAGTAGTGCCCTGGTAGCTAACTATGGCTACACCTTC.

Here the CDR3 reads CSASRGRELFF. CDR3 DNA: TGCAGTGCGTCCCGCGGAAGGGAGCTGTTTTTT. V is TRBV20-1 and J is TRBJ2-2; D not certain. V gave up 6 bases and J gave up 9 bases, with 11 bases separating them. CDR1 DFQATT and CDR2 SNEGSKA come from the germline V gene (reference sequence). The CDR3 contains 11 residues.

V and J are TRBV19 and TRBJ2-1, with TRBD2 as a possible D gene (6 bases). The V and J ends lost 4 bases and 10 bases respectively, with 20 bases between them. The CDR3 spans 15 residues. Germline V gene lookup returns CDR1 LNHDA and CDR2 SQIVND (reference sequence). CDR3 DNA sequence: TGTGCCAGTAGTACCTATGAGGGACTCTCGGGCGAGCAGTTCTTC. The encoded protein is CASSTYEGLSGEQFF.

This chain connects TRBV9 to TRBJ2-7; 9 bases fit TRBD2. The CDR3 spans 14 residues. CDR1 and CDR2 from the germline V gene are SGDLS and YYNGEE. V shed 3 bases and J 2 bases; nucleotides not matched to a gene: 3. CDR3 DNA sequence: TGTGCCAGCAGCGGCGGACTAGCGACCTACGAGCAGTACTTC. It translates to CASSGGLATYEQYF.

V gene TRBV4-2 combines with J gene TRBJ2-3; 11 bases map to TRBD2. CDR3 size: 18 residues. Germline CDR1 and CDR2: LGHNA and YNFKEQ. J lost 3 bases, V lost 0 bases, and 8 bases had no gene match. The chain's CDR3 is CASSQELLAGVATDTQYF. CDR3 sequence (DNA): TGTGCCAGCAGCCAAGAATTACTAGCGGGAGTGGCGACAGATACGCAGTATTTT.

The chain uses TRBV4-3 and TRBJ2-7, with D perhaps matching TRBD1 (5 bases). The germline V gene encodes CDR1 LGHNA and CDR2 YSLEER. V lost 0 bases and J 1 base, leaving 13 bases between the germline ends. The CDR3 has 16 residues. CDR3 loop: CASSQDLTVPSYEQYF. The CDR3 DNA reads TGCGCCAGCAGCCAAGATTTGACAGTTCCATCCTACGAGCAGTACTTC.

CDR3 amino acids: CASSRGTSGTYEQYF. CDR3 coding DNA: TGTGCCAGCAGCCGAGGGACTAGCGGAACCTACGAGCAGTACTTC. V gene TRBV7-8 combines with J gene TRBJ2-7; 11 nucleotides agree with TRBD2. The CDR3 spans 15 residues. CDR1 SGHVS and CDR2 FQNEAQ come from the germline V gene. The V and J ends lost 5 bases and 2 bases, in that order; junction bases with no gene match: 5.

The V gene is TRBV9, the J gene TRBJ1-1; 8 nucleotides match TRBD1. From germline, CDR1 is SGDLS and CDR2 YYNGEE. The length of the CDR3 is 17 residues. The junction had 9 bases not matched to a gene; V was cut back by 0 bases and J by 2 bases. The chain's CDR3 is CASSVDPGTGVNTEAFF. As DNA, the CDR3 is TGTGCCAGCAGCGTAGATCCCGGGACAGGTGTAAACACTGAAGCTTTCTTT.

The genes are TRBV7-9 and TRBJ2-7; maybe TRBD2 (5 bases). The CDR3 length is 13 residues. Germline assignment: CDR1 SEHNR and CDR2 FQNEAQ (reference sequence). V lost 4 bases to trimming and J lost 7 bases, with 14 bases between them. CDR3 amino acids: CASSSFPGREQYF. In DNA, the CDR3 is TGTGCCAGCAGCTCCTTCCCGGGAAGGGAGCAGTACTTC.

CDR3 in DNA: TGTGCCAGCAGTTATTCTTACACAGATACGCAGTATTTT. Amino acids: CASSYSYTDTQYF. The V call is TRBV6-6, the J call TRBJ2-3; no definite D call. CDR1 and CDR2 (germline): MNHNY, SVGAGI (reference sequence). The germline V and J ends were trimmed by 3 bases and 2 bases, with 6 bases remaining between them. There are 13 residues in the CDR3.

The chain combines TRBV7-3 with TRBJ2-5; 12 bases agree with TRBD1. From germline, CDR1 is SGHTA and CDR2 FQGTGA. The CDR3 totals 16 residues. V gave up 1 base and J gave up 5 bases; unmatched junction bases: 5. CDR3 bases: TGTGCCAGCAGCTTAAGAGGGACAGGGGGCCTCGAGACCCAGTACTTC. Protein product: CASSLRGTGGLETQYF.

This rearrangement joins TRBV6-1 to TRBJ2-5, with TRBD1 matching 8 bases. V shed 7 bases, J shed 5 bases, and the junction held 9 bases outside the gene matches. Germline CDR1 MNHNS, CDR2 SASEGT. CDR3 length equals 14 residues. The CDR3 DNA reads TGTGCCAGCACCCCACAGGGGGTGGTCGAGACCCAGTACTTC. Its protein is CASTPQGVVETQYF.

The CDR3 coding sequence is TGTGCCAGCAGTCCCGGACTAGCGGCGTACAATGAGCAGTTCTTC. Encoded protein: CASSPGLAAYNEQFF. The rearrangement uses TRBV6-5 and TRBJ2-1; 10 nucleotides align to TRBD2. Trimming cost V 5 bases and J 4 bases; bases outside gene matches: 5. Germline CDR1 and CDR2: MNHEY and SVGAGI. There are 15 residues in the CDR3.

This clone was seen just once. The CDR3 region has the DNA TGTGCCAGCAGCTTAGGATGGGACAGGGTTTACGAGCAGTACTTC. This sequence encodes CASSLGWDRVYEQYF. The genes are TRBV7-9 and TRBJ2-7, with TRBD1 identical over 9 bases. Germline V lookup: CDR1 SEHNR, CDR2 FQNEAQ (reference sequence). The CDR3 is made up of 15 amino acids. Trimming took 1 base from V and 4 from J; bases not matched to a gene: 5.

This clone was observed a few times. The V call is TRBV6-1, the J call TRBJ2-2; D is perhaps TRBD2 (5 bases). CDR3 length equals 15 residues. V lost 2 bases and J 2 bases, leaving 9 bases between the germline ends. Germline values: CDR1 MNHNS, CDR2 SASEGT. CDR3 in amino acids: CASSEYGGNTGELFF. The CDR3 bases are TGTGCCAGCAGTGAATACGGAGGAAACACCGGGGAGCTGTTTTTT.

The rearrangement joins TRBV29-1 to TRBJ2-2; 7 bases are a match to TRBD2. V lost 4 bases to trimming and J lost 5 bases; unmatched junction nucleotides: 7. Germline V gene sequence: CDR1 SQVTM, CDR2 ANQGSEA. The CDR3 spans 14 residues. This CDR3 is CSVALGGSTGELFF. The CDR3 DNA reads TGCAGCGTTGCTTTGGGGGGGAGTACCGGGGAGCTGTTTTTT.

V is TRBV28 and J is TRBJ2-1; D possibly corresponds to TRBD1 (5 bases). Trimming removed 5 bases at V and 0 bases at J, with 8 bases between. The CDR3 length is 14 residues. Germline CDR1 and CDR2: MDHEN and SYDVKM. The CDR3 DNA reads as TGTGCCAGCAGTCCGGACAACTCCTACAATGAGCAGTTCTTC. As protein: CASSPDNSYNEQFF. Full variable domain (remainder filled in from reference TRBV28 and TRBJ2-1): DVKVTQSSRYLVKRTGEKVFLECVQDMDHENMFWYRQDPGLGLRLIYFSYDVKMKEKGDIPEGYSVSREKKERFSLILESASTNQTSMYLCASSPDNSYNEQFFGPGTRLTVL.